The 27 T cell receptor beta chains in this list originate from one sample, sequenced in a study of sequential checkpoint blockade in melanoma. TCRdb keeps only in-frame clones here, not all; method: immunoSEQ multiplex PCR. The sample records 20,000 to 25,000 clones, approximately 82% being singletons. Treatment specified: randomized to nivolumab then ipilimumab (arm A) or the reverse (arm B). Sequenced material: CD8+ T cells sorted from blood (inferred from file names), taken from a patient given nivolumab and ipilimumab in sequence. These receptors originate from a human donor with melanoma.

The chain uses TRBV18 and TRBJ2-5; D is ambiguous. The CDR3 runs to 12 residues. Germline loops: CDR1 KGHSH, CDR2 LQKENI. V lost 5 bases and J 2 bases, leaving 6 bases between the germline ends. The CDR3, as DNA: TGTGCCAGCTCATCCGAGCAAGAGACCCAGTACTTC. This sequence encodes CASSSEQETQYF.

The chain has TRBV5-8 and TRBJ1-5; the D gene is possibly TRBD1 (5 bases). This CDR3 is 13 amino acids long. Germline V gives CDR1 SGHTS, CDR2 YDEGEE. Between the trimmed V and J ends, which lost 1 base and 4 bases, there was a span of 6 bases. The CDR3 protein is CASSLQGNQPQHF. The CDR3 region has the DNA TGTGCCAGCAGCTTGCAGGGTAATCAGCCCCAGCATTTT.

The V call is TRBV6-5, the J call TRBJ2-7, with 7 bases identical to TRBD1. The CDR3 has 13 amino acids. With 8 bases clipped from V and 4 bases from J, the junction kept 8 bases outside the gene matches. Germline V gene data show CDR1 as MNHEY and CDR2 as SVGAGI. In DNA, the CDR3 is TGTGCCAGCCGGAGAAACAGGGGATACGAGCAGTACTTC. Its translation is CASRRNRGYEQYF.

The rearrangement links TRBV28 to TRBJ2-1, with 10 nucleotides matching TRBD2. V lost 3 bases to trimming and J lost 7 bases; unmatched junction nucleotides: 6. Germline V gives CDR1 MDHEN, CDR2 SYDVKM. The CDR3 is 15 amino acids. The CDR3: CASSLSSGGRNEQFF. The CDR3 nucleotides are TGTGCCAGCAGTTTGAGTAGCGGGGGGAGGAATGAGCAGTTCTTC.

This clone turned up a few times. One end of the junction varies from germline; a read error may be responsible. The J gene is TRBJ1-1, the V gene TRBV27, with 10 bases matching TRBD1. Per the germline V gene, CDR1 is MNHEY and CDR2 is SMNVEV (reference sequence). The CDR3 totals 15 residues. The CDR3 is CASSVSTGGSSEAFF. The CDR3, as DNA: TGTGCCAGCAGTGTATCGACAGGGGGCTCCTCTGAAGCTTTCTTT.

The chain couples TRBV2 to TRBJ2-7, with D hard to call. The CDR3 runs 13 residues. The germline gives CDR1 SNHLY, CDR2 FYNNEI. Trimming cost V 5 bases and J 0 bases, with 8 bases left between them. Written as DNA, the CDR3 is TGTGCCAGCAGTCCAGCGACCTCCTACGAGCAGTACTTC. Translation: CASSPATSYEQYF.

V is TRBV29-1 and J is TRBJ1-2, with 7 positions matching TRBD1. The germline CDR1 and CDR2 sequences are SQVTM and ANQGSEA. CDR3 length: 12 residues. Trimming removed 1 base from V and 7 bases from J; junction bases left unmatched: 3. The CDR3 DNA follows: TGCAGCGTTGAAGGAGGGGGCCTTGGCTACACCTTC. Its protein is CSVEGGGLGYTF.

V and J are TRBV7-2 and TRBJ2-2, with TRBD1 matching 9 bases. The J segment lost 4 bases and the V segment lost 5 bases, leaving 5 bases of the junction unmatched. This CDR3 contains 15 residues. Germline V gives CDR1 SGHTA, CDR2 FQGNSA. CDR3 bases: TGTGCCAGCAGCCGCGGACAGGGGACCACCGGGGAGCTGTTTTTT. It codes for CASSRGQGTTGELFF.

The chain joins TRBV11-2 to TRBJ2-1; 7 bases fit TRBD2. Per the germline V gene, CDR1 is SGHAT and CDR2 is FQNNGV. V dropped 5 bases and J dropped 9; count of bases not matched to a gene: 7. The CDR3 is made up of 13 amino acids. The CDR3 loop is CASSKGLISEQFF. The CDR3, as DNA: TGTGCCAGCAGCAAGGGACTAATTAGTGAGCAGTTCTTC.

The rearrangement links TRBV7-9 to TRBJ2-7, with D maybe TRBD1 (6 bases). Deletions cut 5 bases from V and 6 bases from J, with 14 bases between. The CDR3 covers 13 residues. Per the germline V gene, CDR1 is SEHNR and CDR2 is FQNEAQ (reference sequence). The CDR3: CASSPSGEGEQYF. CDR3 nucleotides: TGTGCCAGCAGCCCCTCAGGGGAAGGCGAGCAGTACTTC.

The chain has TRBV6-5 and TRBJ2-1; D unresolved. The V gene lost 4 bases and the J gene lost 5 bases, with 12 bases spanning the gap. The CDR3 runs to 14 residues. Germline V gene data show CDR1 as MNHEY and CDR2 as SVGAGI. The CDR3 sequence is CASSSLLIDNEQFF. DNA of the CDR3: TGTGCCAGCAGTTCTCTGTTAATCGACAATGAGCAGTTCTTC.

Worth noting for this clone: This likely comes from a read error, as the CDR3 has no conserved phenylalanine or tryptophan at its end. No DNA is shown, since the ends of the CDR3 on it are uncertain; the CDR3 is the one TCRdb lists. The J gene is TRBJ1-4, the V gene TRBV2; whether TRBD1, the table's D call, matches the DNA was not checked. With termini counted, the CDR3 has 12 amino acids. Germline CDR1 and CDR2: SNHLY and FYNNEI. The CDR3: CASGEAPGGSFL.

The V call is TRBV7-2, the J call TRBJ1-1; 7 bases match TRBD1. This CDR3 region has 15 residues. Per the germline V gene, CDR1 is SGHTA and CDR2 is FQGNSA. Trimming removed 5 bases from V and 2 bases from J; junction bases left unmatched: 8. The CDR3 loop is CASSTRQGLNTEAFF. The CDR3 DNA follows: TGTGCCAGCAGCACACGACAGGGTTTAAACACTGAAGCTTTCTTT. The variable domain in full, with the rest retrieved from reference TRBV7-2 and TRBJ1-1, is GAGVSQSPSNKVTEKGKDVELRCDPISGHTALYWYRQSLGQGLEFLIYFQGNSAPDKSGLPSDRFSAERTGGSVSTLTIQRTQQEDSAVYLCASSTRQGLNTEAFFGQGTRLTVV.

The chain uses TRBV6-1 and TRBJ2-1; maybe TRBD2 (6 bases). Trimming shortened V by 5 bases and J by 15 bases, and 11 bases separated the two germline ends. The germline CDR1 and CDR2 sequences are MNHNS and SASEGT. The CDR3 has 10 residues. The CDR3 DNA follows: TGTGCCAGCAGTTGGGGACTCCTGTTCTTC. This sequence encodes CASSWGLLFF.

The CDR3 nucleotides are TGTGCCAGCAGCTTTGACGGGGGGGCGGGAAACATTCAGTACTTC. Its translation is CASSFDGGAGNIQYF. This chain connects TRBV7-2 to TRBJ2-4; TRBD2 aligns across 8 bases. Trimming took 3 bases from V and 6 from J; bases not matched to a gene: 7. The CDR3 totals 15 residues. Germline CDR1 SGHTA, CDR2 FQGNSA.

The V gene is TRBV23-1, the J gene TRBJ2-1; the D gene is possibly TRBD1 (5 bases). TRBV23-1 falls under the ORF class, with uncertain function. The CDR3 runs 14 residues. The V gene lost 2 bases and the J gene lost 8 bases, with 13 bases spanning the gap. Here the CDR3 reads CASSQATVPDEQFF. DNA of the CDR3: TGCGCCAGCAGTCAAGCGACAGTCCCGGATGAGCAGTTCTTC.

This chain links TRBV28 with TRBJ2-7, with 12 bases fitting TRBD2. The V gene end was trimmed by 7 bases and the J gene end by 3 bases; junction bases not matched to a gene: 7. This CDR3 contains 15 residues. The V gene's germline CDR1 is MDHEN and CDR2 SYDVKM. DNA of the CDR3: TGTGCCAGCACCACACTAGCGGGAGGAATCTACGAGCAGTACTTC. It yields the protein CASTTLAGGIYEQYF.

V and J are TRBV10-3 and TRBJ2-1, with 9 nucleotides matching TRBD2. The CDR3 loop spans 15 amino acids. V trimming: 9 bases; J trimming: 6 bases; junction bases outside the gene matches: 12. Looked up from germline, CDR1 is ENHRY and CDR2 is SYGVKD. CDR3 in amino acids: CAIHPGLAIGNEQFF. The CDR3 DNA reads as TGTGCCATTCATCCGGGACTAGCAATTGGCAATGAGCAGTTCTTC.

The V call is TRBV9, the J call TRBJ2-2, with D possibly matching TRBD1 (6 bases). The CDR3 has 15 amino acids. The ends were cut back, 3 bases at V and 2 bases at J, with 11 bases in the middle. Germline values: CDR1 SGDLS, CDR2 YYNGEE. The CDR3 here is CASSDRGTNTGELFF. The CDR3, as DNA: TGTGCCAGCAGCGACCGAGGGACAAACACCGGGGAGCTGTTTTTT.

This CDR3 reads CASSIGTGGTGELFF. CDR3 DNA sequence: TGCGCCAGCAGCATCGGGACAGGGGGGACCGGGGAGCTGTTTTTT. This sequence joins TRBV5-1 and TRBJ2-2; 11 nucleotides match TRBD1. V gave up 4 bases and J gave up 5 bases; unmatched junction bases: 4. Germline-derived CDR1 and CDR2 are SGHRS and YFSETQ. The CDR3 covers 15 residues.

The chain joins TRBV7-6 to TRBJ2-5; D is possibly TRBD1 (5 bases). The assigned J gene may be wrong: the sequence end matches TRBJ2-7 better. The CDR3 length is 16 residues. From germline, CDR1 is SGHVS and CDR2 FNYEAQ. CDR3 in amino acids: CASSLNGAKPSYEQYF. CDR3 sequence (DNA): TGTGCCAGCAGCTTAAATGGGGCTAAGCCCTCCTACGAGCAGTACTTC.

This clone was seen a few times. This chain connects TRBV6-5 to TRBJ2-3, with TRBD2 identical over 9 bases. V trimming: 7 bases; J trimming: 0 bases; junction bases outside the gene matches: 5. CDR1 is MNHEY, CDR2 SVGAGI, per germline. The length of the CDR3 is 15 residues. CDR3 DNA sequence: TGTGCCAGCACGTTAGCGGGAGAAAGCACAGATACGCAGTATTTT. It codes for CASTLAGESTDTQYF.

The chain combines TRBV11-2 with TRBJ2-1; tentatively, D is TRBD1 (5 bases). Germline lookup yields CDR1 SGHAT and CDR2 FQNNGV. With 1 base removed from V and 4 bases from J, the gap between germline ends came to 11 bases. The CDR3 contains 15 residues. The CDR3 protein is CASSLVGHQYNEQFF. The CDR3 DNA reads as TGTGCCAGCAGCTTAGTGGGGCACCAATACAATGAGCAGTTCTTC.

For the CDR3, the DNA is TGCGCCAGCAGCTTGGACTCTAGCGGGAGTGTTACGCAGTATTTT. Translating it yields CASSLDSSGSVTQYF. V gene TRBV5-1 combines with J gene TRBJ2-3; TRBD2 matches at 10 bases. J gave up 8 bases and V 0 bases, and 6 bases lay outside the gene matches. Germline loops: CDR1 SGHRS, CDR2 YFSETQ. CDR3 length: 15 amino acids.

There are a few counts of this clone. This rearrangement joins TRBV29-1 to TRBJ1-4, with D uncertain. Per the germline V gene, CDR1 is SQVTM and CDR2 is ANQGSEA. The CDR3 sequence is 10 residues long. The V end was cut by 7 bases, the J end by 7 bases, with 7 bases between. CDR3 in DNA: TGCAGCGCACAAACTGAAAAACTGTTTTTT. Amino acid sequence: CSAQTEKLFF.

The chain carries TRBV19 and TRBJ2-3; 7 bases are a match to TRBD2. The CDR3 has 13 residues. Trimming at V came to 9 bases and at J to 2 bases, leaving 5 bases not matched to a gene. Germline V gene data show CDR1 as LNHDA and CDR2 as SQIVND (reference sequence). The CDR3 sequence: CASQRDYTDTQYF. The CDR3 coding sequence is TGTGCCAGCCAGCGGGACTACACAGATACGCAGTATTTT.

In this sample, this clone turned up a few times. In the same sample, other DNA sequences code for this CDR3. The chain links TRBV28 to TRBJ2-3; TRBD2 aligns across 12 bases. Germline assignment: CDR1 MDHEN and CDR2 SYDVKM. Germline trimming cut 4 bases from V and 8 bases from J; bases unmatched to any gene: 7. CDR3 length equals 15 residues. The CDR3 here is CASSSMKGLAGTQYF. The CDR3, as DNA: TGTGCCAGCAGTTCGATGAAGGGACTAGCGGGTACGCAGTATTTT.